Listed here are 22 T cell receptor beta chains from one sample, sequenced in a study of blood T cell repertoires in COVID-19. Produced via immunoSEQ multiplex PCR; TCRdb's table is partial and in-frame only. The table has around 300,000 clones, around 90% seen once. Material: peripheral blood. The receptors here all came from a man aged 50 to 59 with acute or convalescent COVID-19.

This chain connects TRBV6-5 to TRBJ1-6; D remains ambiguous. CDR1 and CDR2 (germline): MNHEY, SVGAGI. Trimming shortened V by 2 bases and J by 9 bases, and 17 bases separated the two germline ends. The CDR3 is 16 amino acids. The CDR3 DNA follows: TGTGCCAGCAGTTACGGTCGGGTGCCCCGAGGTTCACCCCTCCACTTT. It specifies CASSYGRVPRGSPLHF.

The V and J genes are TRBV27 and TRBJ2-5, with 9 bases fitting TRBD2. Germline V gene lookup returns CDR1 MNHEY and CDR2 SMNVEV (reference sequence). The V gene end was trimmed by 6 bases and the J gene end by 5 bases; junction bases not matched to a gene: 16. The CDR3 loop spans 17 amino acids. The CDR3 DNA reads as TGTGCCAGCAGCACCTTGGCGGGGGGGCGGGACGCCGAGACCCAGTACTTC. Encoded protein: CASSTLAGGRDAETQYF.

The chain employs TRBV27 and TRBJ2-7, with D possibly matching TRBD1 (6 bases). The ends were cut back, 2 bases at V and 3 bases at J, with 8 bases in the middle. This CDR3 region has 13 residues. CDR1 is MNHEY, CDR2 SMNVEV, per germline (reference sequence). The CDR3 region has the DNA TGTGCCAGCAGTTTACAGGGGAACTACGAGCAGTACTTC. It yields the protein CASSLQGNYEQYF.

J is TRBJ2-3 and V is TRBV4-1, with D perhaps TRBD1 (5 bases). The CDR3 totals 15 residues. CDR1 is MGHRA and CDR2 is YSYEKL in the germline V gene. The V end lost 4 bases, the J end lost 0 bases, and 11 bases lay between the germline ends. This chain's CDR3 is CASSLDSVSTDTQYF. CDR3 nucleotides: TGCGCCAGCAGCCTCGACAGCGTAAGCACAGATACGCAGTATTTT.

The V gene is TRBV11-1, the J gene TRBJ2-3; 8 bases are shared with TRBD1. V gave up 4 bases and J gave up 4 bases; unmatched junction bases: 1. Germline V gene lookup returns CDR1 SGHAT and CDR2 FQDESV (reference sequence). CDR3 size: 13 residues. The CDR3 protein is CASSSGQADTQYF. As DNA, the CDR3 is TGTGCCAGCAGCTCGGGACAGGCAGATACGCAGTATTTT.

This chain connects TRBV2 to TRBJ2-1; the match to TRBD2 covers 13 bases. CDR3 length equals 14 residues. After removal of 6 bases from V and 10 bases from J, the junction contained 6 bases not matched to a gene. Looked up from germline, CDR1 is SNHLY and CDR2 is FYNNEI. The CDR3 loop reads CASRGTSGVGEQFF. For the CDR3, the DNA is TGTGCCAGCAGAGGGACTAGCGGGGTCGGAGAGCAGTTCTTC.

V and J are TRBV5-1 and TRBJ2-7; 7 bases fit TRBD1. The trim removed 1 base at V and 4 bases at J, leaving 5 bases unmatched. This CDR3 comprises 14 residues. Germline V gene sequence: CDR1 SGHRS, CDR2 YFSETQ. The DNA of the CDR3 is TGCGCCAGCAGCTTGCAGGGGGAAAGGTACGAGCAGTACTTC. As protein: CASSLQGERYEQYF. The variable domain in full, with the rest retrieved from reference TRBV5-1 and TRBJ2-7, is KAGVTQTPRYLIKTRGQQVTLSCSPISGHRSVSWYQQTPGQGLQFLFEYFSETQRNKGNFPGRFSGRQFSNSRSEMNVSTLELGDSALYLCASSLQGERYEQYFGPGTRLTVT.

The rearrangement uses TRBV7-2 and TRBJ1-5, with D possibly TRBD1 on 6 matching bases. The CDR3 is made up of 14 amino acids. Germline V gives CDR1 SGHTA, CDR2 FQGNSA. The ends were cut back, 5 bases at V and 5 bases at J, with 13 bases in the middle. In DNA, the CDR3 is TGTGCCAGCAGCCCCCGCGCAGGGGATCAGCCCCAGCATTTT. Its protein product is CASSPRAGDQPQHF.

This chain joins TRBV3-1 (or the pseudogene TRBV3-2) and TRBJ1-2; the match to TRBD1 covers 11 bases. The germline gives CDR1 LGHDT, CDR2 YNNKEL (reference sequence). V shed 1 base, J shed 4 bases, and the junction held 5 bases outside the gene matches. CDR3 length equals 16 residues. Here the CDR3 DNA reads TGTGCCAGCAGCCAAGTAAGGACAGGGGGCGCCTATGGCTACACCTTC. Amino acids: CASSQVRTGGAYGYTF.

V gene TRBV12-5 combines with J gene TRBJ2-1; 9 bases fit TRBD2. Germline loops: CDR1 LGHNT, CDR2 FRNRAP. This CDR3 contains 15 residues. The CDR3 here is CASLRGGITYNEQFF. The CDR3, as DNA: TGTGCCAGCCTGCGGGGGGGGATAACCTACAATGAGCAGTTCTTC.

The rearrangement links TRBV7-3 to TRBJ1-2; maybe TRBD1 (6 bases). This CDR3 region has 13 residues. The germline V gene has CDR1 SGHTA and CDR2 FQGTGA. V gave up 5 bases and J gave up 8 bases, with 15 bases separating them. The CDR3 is CASSGGAGSGYTF. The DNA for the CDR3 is TGTGCCAGCAGCGGGGGGGCTGGGTCCGGCTACACCTTC.

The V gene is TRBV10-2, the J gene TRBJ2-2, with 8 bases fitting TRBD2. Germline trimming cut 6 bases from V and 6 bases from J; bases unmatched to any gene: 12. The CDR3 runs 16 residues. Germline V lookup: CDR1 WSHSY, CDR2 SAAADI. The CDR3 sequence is CASSSADYGGAGELFF. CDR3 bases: TGCGCCAGCAGCTCCGCGGACTACGGGGGGGCCGGGGAGCTGTTTTTT.

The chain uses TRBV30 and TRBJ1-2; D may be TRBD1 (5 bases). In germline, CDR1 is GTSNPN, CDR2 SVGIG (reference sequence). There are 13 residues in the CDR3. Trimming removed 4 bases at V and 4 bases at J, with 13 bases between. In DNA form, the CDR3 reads TGTGCCTGGAAACTCAGGGAGGGCTATGGCTACACCTTC. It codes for CAWKLREGYGYTF.

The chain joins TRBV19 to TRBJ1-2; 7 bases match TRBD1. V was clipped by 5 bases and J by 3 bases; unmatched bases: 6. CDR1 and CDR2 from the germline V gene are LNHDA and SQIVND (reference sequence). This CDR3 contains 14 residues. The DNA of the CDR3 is TGTGCCAGTAGTGGCAGGGGGAGTCACTATGGCTACACCTTC. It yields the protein CASSGRGSHYGYTF. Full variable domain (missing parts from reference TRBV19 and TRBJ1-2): DGGITQSPKYLFRKEGQNVTLSCEQNLNHDAMYWYRQDPGQGLRLIYYSQIVNDFQKGDIAEGYSVSREKKESFPLTVTSAQKNPTAFYLCASSGRGSHYGYTFGSGTRLTVV.

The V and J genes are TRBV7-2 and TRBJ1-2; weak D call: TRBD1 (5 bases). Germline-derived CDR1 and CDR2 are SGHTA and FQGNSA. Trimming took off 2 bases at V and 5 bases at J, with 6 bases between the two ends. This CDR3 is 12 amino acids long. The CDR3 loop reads CASSLRGYGYTF. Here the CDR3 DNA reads TGTGCCAGCAGCTTAAGGGGATATGGCTACACCTTC.

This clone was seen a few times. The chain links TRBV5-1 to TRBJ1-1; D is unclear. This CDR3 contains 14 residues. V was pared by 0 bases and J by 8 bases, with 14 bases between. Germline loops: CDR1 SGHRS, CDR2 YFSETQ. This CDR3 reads CASSLAWAGEEAFF. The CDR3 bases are TGCGCCAGCAGCTTGGCCTGGGCCGGGGAAGAAGCTTTCTTT.

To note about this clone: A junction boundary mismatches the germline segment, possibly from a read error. The CDR3 sequence: CASSLGFDRGLPRPHF. In nucleotides, the CDR3 is TGTGCCAGCAGCTTAGGTTTCGACAGGGGGCTCCCCCGACCCCACTTC. The V call is TRBV7-9, the J call TRBJ2-7; 10 nucleotides match TRBD1. Germline V lookup: CDR1 SEHNR, CDR2 FQNEAQ (reference sequence). The CDR3 runs to 16 residues.

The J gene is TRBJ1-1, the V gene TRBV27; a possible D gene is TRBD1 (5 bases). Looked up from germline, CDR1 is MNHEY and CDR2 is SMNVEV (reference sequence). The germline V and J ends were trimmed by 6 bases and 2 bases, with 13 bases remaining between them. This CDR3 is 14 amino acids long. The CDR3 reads CASRLLGPNTEAFF. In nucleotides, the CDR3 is TGTGCCAGCAGGCTGTTGGGGCCCAACACTGAAGCTTTCTTT.

CDR3 in DNA: TGCGCCAGCAGGGAAGTACGGGTTAGGGGGAACACTGAAGCTTTCTTT. Residues: CASREVRVRGNTEAFF. This chain joins TRBV10-2 and TRBJ1-1; TRBD1 is a possible D gene (5 bases). This CDR3 is 16 amino acids long. Trimming took off 6 bases at V and 1 base at J, with 18 bases between the two ends. From germline, CDR1 is WSHSY and CDR2 SAAADI.

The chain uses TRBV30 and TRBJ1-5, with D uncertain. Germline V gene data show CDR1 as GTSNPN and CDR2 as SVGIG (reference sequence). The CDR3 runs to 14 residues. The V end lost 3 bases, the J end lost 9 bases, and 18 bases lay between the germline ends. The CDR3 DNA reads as TGTGCCTGGAGCGCTCTCGGCTCTGGGCGGCCCCAGCATTTT. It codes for CAWSALGSGRPQHF.

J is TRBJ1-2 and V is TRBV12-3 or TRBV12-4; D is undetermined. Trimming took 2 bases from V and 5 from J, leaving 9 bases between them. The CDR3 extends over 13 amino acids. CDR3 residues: CASSLQEVYGYTF. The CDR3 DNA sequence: TGTGCCAGCAGTTTACAGGAGGTTTATGGCTACACCTTC.

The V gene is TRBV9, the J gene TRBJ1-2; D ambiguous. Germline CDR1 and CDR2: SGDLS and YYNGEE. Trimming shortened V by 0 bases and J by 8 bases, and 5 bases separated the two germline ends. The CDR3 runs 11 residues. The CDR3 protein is CASSVDEGYTF. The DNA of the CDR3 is TGTGCCAGCAGCGTAGACGAGGGCTACACCTTC.